A single sample gave rise to the 29 T cell receptor beta chains below, sequenced in a study of Graves' ophthalmopathy and Graves' hyperthyroidism. Amplification targeted the TCR beta CDR3 regions, with RNA transcripts as the source material. HTBI primers were used in a first-round RT-PCR, which preceded a second-round multiplex PCR. Each CDR3 protein gets one entry after TCRdb re-called the multiplex PCR reads with MiXCR. Here the sample spans about 210,000 distinct CDR3 sequences, around 30% being singletons. The sequenced sample was peripheral blood. All receptors come from a man in his fifties or sixties with Graves' ophthalmopathy.

The chain links TRBV19 to TRBJ1-1; D is ambiguous. The length of the CDR3 is 13 residues. Germline assignment: CDR1 LNHDA and CDR2 SQIVND (reference sequence). The V end lost 3 bases, the J end lost 5 bases, and 10 bases lay between the germline ends. The DNA for the CDR3 is TGTGCCAGTAGTATGCGACAAAAGACTGAAGCTTTCTTT. Translating gives CASSMRQKTEAFF.

This clonotype was seen many times. This chain joins TRBV9 and TRBJ2-7; TRBD2 might be the D (6 bases). Per germline, CDR1 SGDLS and CDR2 YYNGEE. V lost 0 bases, J lost 2 bases, and 12 bases lay in between. The CDR3 length is 15 residues. The DNA of the CDR3 is TGTGCCAGCAGCGTAGCTGGGGACTCAGCCTACGAGCAGTACTTC. Translated: CASSVAGDSAYEQYF. The variable domain in full, completed from reference TRBV9 and TRBJ2-7, reads DSGVTQTPKHLITATGQRVTLRCSPRSGDLSVYWYQQSLDQGLQFLIQYYNGEERAKGNILERFSAQQFPDLHSELNLSSLELGDSALYFCASSVAGDSAYEQYFGPGTRLTVT.

This clonotype was picked up a small number of times. V is TRBV12-3 or TRBV12-4 and J is TRBJ1-2; 7 nucleotides match TRBD1. The CDR3 has 18 residues. The V and J ends lost 7 bases and 3 bases, in that order; junction bases with no gene match: 20. The CDR3 DNA sequence: TGTGCCAGCACCAACCTACAGGGGATGGTGAAGGAGGACTATGGCTACACCTTC. Translation gives CASTNLQGMVKEDYGYTF.

This clonotype was detected ten times or more. Being one base from a much bigger clone, this may be a read error. This chain joins TRBV29-1 and TRBJ1-2, with 9 bases matching TRBD1. This CDR3 contains 13 residues. CDR1 is SQVTM, CDR2 ANQGSEA, per germline. Trimming cost V 6 bases and J 7 bases; bases outside gene matches: 9. The DNA for the CDR3 is TGCAGCGTATATCCAGGACAGGGGTCTGGCTACACCTTC. Translating gives CSVYPGQGSGYTF.

This rearrangement joins TRBV28 to TRBJ1-2; D possibly corresponds to TRBD1 (5 bases). This CDR3 spans 13 amino acids. V lost 6 bases, J lost 6 bases, and 14 bases lay in between. Germline V gene data show CDR1 as MDHEN and CDR2 as SYDVKM. The CDR3 here is CASRPSGSDGYTF. The CDR3 nucleotides read TGTGCCAGCAGGCCCTCAGGGTCAGATGGCTACACCTTC.

This clonotype was observed many times. The chain uses TRBV20-1 and TRBJ1-6; maybe TRBD1 (6 bases). Germline-derived CDR1 and CDR2 are DFQATT and SNEGSKA (reference sequence). The CDR3 spans 13 residues. With 0 bases removed from V and 8 bases from J, the gap between germline ends came to 8 bases. CDR3 sequence (DNA): TGCAGTGCTAGAGAGGGGGCCGATTCACCCCTCCACTTT. Translated: CSAREGADSPLHF.

This clonotype was detected ten times or more. This chain uses TRBV20-1 with TRBJ2-7; perhaps TRBD1 as D (6 bases). Germline assignment: CDR1 DFQATT and CDR2 SNEGSKA (reference sequence). The CDR3 extends over 16 amino acids. The ends were cut back, 4 bases at V and 4 bases at J, with 23 bases in the middle. The CDR3 DNA is TGCAGTGCTACCCCCCCGATAGCTGGAGGACAGTACGAGCAGTACTTC. Translated: CSATPPIAGGQYEQYF.

The table lists this clonotype with many counts. This chain joins TRBV12-3 or TRBV12-4 and TRBJ2-5; 8 positions agree with TRBD1. Trimming at V came to 8 bases and at J to 3 bases, leaving 2 bases not matched to a gene. CDR3 length equals 12 residues. The DNA of the CDR3 is TGTGCCAGCGGACAGGGAAAAGAGACCCAGTACTTC. Its translation: CASGQGKETQYF.

The V gene is TRBV6-2 or TRBV6-3, the J gene TRBJ2-5, with 7 bases that match TRBD2. The CDR3 is 13 amino acids. Germline loops: CDR1 MNHEY, CDR2 SVGEGT. With V trimmed by 2 bases and J by 10 bases, 7 bases remained unmatched. CDR3 sequence: CASSYPIREVQYF. The CDR3 nucleotides are TGTGCCAGCAGTTACCCAATTCGGGAGGTCCAGTACTTC.

The chain recombines TRBV6-1 with TRBJ2-7; D unresolved. The CDR3 consists of 15 residues. V lost 5 bases, J lost 3 bases, and 17 bases lay in between. CDR1 and CDR2 from the germline V gene are MNHNS and SASEGT. CDR3 in amino acids: CASSTFGSRHYEQYF. As DNA, the CDR3 is TGTGCCAGCAGTACCTTCGGTAGTCGGCACTACGAGCAGTACTTC.

The chain combines TRBV2 with TRBJ2-7; TRBD2 might be the D (6 bases). The V and J ends lost 10 bases and 0 bases respectively, with 13 bases between them. The CDR3 is 13 residues long. CDR1 is SNHLY and CDR2 is FYNNEI in the germline V gene. Here the CDR3 DNA reads TGTGCCACTCAACGGGAGTACTCCTACGAGCAGTACTTC. Its protein product is CATQREYSYEQYF.

The sample holds many counts of this clonotype. The rearrangement uses TRBV7-2 and TRBJ1-6; D is possibly TRBD1 (5 bases). The germline V and J ends were trimmed by 0 bases and 8 bases, with 11 bases remaining between them. Germline CDR1 SGHTA, CDR2 FQGNSA. The CDR3 runs 15 residues. The CDR3 DNA is TGTGCCAGCAGCTTAGCGCAAGGGGCTCATTCACCCCTCCACTTT. Translation: CASSLAQGAHSPLHF.

Many counts were recorded for this clonotype. This chain links TRBV20-1 with TRBJ2-6; D not certain. V dropped 0 bases and J dropped 0 bases, with 6 bases sitting between them. Germline V gene data show CDR1 as DFQATT and CDR2 as SNEGSKA (reference sequence). This CDR3 spans 15 amino acids. The CDR3 here is CSARDRGSGANVLTF. The CDR3 DNA follows: TGCAGTGCTAGAGATCGAGGCTCTGGGGCCAACGTCCTGACTTTC.

This clonotype was counted at least ten times. This chain connects TRBV6-1 to TRBJ2-5, with TRBD2 matching over 9 bases. Germline values: CDR1 MNHNS, CDR2 SASEGT. The CDR3 is 15 residues long. With V trimmed by 5 bases and J by 2 bases, 6 bases remained unmatched. CDR3 DNA sequence: TGTGCCAGCAGTAAGAGCGGGAGGAGGCAAGAGACCCAGTACTTC. Protein: CASSKSGRRQETQYF.

This clonotype was counted at least ten times. The chain joins TRBV28 to TRBJ2-7; D possibly corresponds to TRBD1 (6 bases). CDR1 is MDHEN, CDR2 SYDVKM, per germline. This CDR3 is built from 14 residues. V lost 8 bases and J 3 bases, leaving 17 bases between the germline ends. The CDR3 protein is CASGTGTMGYEQYF. In nucleotides, the CDR3 is TGTGCCAGCGGAACCGGGACAATGGGCTACGAGCAGTACTTC.

This clonotype was recorded many times. CDR3 sequence (DNA): TGCGCACTTCGACAGGGTGATACCCCCTATGGCTACACCTTC. Its protein is CALRQGDTPYGYTF. The chain joins TRBV10-2 to TRBJ1-2; 7 bases agree with TRBD1. Germline V lookup: CDR1 WSHSY, CDR2 SAAADI. There are 14 residues in the CDR3.

V usage is TRBV10-3 and J usage is TRBJ2-7; 11 bases fit TRBD1. Germline loops: CDR1 ENHRY, CDR2 SYGVKD. The CDR3 is made up of 13 amino acids. The V segment lost 8 bases and the J segment 7 bases; nucleotides outside the gene matches: 7. The CDR3 coding sequence is TGTGCCATCGGTGGGACAGGGGGGTGGGAGCAGTACTTC. It translates to CAIGGTGGWEQYF.

There are many counts of this clonotype. The chain is built from TRBV7-2 and TRBJ2-7; D unresolved. Between the trimmed V and J ends, which lost 3 bases and 3 bases, there was a span of 12 bases. CDR1 and CDR2 from the germline V gene are SGHTA and FQGNSA. This CDR3 has 14 amino acids. The CDR3 here is CASSFTVPFYEQYF. The CDR3 nucleotides are TGTGCCAGCAGCTTCACAGTTCCGTTCTACGAGCAGTACTTC.

This clonotype was detected ten times or more. The chain employs TRBV30 and TRBJ1-3, with D unresolved. This CDR3 region has 13 residues. V was trimmed by 4 bases and J by 2 bases, leaving 9 bases between them. In germline, CDR1 is GTSNPN, CDR2 SVGIG (reference sequence). CDR3 sequence: CAWTLRTGNTIYF. The CDR3 region has the DNA TGTGCCTGGACCCTAAGGACTGGAAACACCATATATTTT. Looking up the rest from reference TRBV30 and TRBJ1-3 gives the full variable domain: SQTIHQWPATLVQPVGSPLSLECTVEGTSNPNLYWYRQAAGRGLQLLFYSVGIGQISSEVPQNLSASRPQDRQFILSSKKLLLSDSGFYLCAWTLRTGNTIYFGEGSWLTVV.

The sample holds many counts of this clonotype. CDR3 sequence (DNA): TGCAGTGCTAGTACTAAGGTCAACACTGAAGCTTTCTTT. It specifies CSASTKVNTEAFF. The rearrangement links TRBV20-1 to TRBJ1-1; D is ambiguous. V lost 3 bases, J lost 2 bases, and 10 bases lay in between. The CDR3 length is 13 residues. Per germline, CDR1 DFQATT and CDR2 SNEGSKA (reference sequence).

The sample holds many counts of this clonotype. This sequence joins TRBV4-1 and TRBJ1-5; D is ambiguous. Looked up from germline, CDR1 is MGHRA and CDR2 is YSYEKL. Trimming took 5 bases from V and 4 from J, leaving 12 bases between them. The CDR3 is 14 amino acids. In nucleotides, the CDR3 is TGCGCCAGCAGCTTGATAGGAGGTAATCAGCCCCAGCATTTT. This gives the protein CASSLIGGNQPQHF.

This clonotype has ten or more counts. The chain uses TRBV4-3 and TRBJ2-7; D may be TRBD1 or TRBD2 (5 bases each). Germline values: CDR1 LGHNA, CDR2 YSLEER. V shed 0 bases and J shed 3 bases, with 12 bases lying between them. The CDR3 consists of 15 residues. The CDR3 region is CASSQEGVGGYEQYF. The CDR3 coding sequence is TGCGCCAGCAGCCAAGAAGGGGTTGGAGGCTACGAGCAGTACTTC.

This clonotype was found many times. The genes are TRBV5-5 and TRBJ1-1, with D tentatively TRBD1 (5 bases). The CDR3 is made up of 16 amino acids. The V end was cut by 0 bases, the J end by 1 base, with 13 bases between. Germline CDR1 is SGHKS and CDR2 is YYEKEE (reference sequence). CDR3 region: CASSLGLGQSNTEAFF. CDR3 bases: TGTGCCAGCAGCTTGGGTTTGGGGCAATCGAACACTGAAGCTTTCTTT.

In its sample, this clonotype was seen a few times. The rearrangement uses TRBV29-1 and TRBJ1-1; 7 nucleotides align to TRBD1. V trimming: 7 bases; J trimming: 4 bases; junction bases outside the gene matches: 9. CDR1 is SQVTM, CDR2 ANQGSEA, per germline. The CDR3 consists of 13 residues. Written as DNA, the CDR3 is TGCAGCGCTACAAGACAGGGAAGCACTGAAGCTTTCTTT. This encodes CSATRQGSTEAFF.

This clonotype was observed many times. The chain employs TRBV30 and TRBJ1-1; 10 positions match TRBD1. J lost 4 bases, V lost 5 bases, and 13 bases had no gene match. The V gene's germline CDR1 is GTSNPN and CDR2 SVGIG (reference sequence). The CDR3 is made up of 16 amino acids. The CDR3 sequence is CAWGVDRGRGGTEAFF. CDR3 coding DNA: TGTGCCTGGGGAGTTGACAGGGGGCGTGGAGGCACTGAAGCTTTCTTT.

The table lists this clonotype with many counts. The chain joins TRBV12-3 or TRBV12-4 to TRBJ1-1, with unresolved D. The CDR3 runs to 13 residues. Trimming left V 7 bases short and J 2 bases short, with 11 bases between. CDR3 nucleotides: TGTGCCAGCAAACAAACAGATAACACTGAAGCTTTCTTT. It specifies CASKQTDNTEAFF.

This clonotype was counted many times. The V call is TRBV5-1, the J call TRBJ2-5; 13 nucleotides match TRBD2. The CDR3 covers 17 residues. Germline CDR1 reads SGHRS; CDR2 reads YFSETQ. V was pared by 1 base and J by 3 bases, with 6 bases of the junction left unmatched. CDR3 nucleotide sequence: TGCGCCAGCAGCTTGTTCGGACTAGCGGGAGAGGAAGAGACCCAGTACTTC. Amino acids: CASSLFGLAGEEETQYF. The entire variable domain, with the rest obtained from reference TRBV5-1 and TRBJ2-5, is as follows: KAGVTQTPRYLIKTRGQQVTLSCSPISGHRSVSWYQQTPGQGLQFLFEYFSETQRNKGNFPGRFSGRQFSNSRSEMNVSTLELGDSALYLCASSLFGLAGEEETQYFGPGTRLLVL.

This clonotype has just a few counts. This chain connects TRBV6-1 to TRBJ1-3, with no clear D. The CDR3 consists of 14 residues. V gave up 10 bases and J gave up 0 bases, with 13 bases separating them. The germline V gene encodes CDR1 MNHNS and CDR2 SASEGT. The CDR3 DNA follows: TGTGCCACACTACAGAGTCTCTCTGGAAACACCATATATTTT. It specifies CATLQSLSGNTIYF.

This chain links TRBV25-1 with TRBJ2-7, with unresolved D. The V gene lost 2 bases and the J gene lost 0 bases, with 17 bases spanning the gap. The CDR3 consists of 17 residues. Germline V gives CDR1 MGHDK, CDR2 SYGVNS. The CDR3 nucleotides read TGTGCCAGCAGTGAAGTACCCAGGTTCGGGTTCTCCTACGAGCAGTACTTC. Protein sequence: CASSEVPRFGFSYEQYF.